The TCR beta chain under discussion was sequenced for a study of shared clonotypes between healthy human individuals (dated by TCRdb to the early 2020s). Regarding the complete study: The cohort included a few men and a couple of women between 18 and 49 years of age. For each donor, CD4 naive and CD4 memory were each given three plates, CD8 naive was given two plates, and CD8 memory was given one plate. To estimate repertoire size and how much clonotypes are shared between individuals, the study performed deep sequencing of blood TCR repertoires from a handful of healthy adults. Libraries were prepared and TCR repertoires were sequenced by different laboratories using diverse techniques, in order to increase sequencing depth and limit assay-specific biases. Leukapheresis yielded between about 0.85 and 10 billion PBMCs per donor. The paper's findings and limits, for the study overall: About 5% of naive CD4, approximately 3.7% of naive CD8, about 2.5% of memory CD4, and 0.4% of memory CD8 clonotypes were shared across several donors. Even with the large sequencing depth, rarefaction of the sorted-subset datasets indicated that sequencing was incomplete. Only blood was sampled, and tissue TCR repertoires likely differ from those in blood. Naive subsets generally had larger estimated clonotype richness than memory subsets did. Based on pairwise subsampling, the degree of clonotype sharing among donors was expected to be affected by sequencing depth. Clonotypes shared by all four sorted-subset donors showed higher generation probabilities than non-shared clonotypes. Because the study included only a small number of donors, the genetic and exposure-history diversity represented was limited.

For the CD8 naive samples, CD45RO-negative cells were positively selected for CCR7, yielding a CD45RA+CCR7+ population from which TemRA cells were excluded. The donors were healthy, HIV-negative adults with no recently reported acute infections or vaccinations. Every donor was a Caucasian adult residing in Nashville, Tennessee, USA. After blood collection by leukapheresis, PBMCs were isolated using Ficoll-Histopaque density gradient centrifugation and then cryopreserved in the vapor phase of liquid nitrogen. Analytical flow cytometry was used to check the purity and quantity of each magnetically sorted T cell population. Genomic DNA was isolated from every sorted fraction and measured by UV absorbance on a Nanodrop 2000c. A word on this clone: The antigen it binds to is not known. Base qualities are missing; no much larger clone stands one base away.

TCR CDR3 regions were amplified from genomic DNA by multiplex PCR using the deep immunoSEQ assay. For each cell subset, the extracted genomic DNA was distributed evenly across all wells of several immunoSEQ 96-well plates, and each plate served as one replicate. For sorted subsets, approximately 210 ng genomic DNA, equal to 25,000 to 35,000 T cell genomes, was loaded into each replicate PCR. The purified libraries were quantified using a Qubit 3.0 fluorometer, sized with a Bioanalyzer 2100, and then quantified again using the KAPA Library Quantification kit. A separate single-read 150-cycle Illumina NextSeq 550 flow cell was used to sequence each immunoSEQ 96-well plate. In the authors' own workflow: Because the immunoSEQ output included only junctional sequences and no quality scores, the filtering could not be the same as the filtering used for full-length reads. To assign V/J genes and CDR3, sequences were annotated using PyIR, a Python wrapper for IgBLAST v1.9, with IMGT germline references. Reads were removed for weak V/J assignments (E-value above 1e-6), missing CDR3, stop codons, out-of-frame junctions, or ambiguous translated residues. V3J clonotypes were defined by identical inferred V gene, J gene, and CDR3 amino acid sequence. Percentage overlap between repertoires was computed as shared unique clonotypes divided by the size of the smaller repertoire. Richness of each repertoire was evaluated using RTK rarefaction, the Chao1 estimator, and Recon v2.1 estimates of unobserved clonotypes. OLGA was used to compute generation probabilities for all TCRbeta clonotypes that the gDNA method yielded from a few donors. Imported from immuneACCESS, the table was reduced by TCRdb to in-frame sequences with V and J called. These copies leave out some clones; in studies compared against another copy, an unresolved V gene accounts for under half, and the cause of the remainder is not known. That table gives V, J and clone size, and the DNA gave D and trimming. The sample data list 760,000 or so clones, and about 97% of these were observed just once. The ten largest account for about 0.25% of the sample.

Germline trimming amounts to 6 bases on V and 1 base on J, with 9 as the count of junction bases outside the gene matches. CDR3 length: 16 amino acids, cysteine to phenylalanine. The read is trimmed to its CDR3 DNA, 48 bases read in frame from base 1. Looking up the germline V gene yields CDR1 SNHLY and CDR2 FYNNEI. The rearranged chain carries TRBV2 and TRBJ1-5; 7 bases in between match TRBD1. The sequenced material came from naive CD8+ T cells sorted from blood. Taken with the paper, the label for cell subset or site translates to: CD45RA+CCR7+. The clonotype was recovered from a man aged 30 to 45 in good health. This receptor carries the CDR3 CASRAHRGASNQPQHF. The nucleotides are TGTGCCAGCAGAGCTCACAGGGGAGCGAGCAATCAGCCCCAGCATTTT.